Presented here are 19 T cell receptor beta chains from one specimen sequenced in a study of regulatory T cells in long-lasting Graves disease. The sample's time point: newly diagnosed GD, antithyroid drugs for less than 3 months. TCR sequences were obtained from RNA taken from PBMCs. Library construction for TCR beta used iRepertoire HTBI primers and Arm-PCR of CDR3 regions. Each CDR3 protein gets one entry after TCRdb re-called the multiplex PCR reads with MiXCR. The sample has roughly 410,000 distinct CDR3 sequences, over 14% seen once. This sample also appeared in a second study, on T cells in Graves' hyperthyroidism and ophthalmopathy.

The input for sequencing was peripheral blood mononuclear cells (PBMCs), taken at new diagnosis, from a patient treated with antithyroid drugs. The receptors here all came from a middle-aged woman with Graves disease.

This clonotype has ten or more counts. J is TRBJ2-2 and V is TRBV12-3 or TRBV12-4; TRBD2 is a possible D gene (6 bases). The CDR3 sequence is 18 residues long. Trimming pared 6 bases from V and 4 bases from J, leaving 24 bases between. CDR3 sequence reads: CASSDWGVGAPSTGELFF. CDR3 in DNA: TGTGCCAGCAGCGACTGGGGGGTCGGGGCGCCCAGCACCGGGGAGCTGTTTTTT.

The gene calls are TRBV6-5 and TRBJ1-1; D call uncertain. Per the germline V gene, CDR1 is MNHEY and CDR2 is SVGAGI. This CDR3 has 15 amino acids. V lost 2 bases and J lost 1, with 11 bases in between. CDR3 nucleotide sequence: TGTGCCAGCAGTTACGAAAGGAACTCGAACACTGAAGCTTTCTTT. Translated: CASSYERNSNTEAFF.

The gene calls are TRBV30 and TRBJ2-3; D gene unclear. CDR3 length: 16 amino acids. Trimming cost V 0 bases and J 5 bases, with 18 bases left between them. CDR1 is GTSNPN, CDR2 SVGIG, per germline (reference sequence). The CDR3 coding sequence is TGTGCCTGGAGTGTGTCGTCGTTAATCCCACAAGATACGCAGTATTTT. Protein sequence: CAWSVSSLIPQDTQYF.

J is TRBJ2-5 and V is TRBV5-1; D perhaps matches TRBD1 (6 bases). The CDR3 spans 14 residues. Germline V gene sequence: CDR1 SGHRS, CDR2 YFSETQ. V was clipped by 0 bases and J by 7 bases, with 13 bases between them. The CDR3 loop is CASSLGQVVGTQYF. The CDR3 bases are TGCGCCAGCAGCTTGGGACAGGTAGTTGGGACCCAGTACTTC.

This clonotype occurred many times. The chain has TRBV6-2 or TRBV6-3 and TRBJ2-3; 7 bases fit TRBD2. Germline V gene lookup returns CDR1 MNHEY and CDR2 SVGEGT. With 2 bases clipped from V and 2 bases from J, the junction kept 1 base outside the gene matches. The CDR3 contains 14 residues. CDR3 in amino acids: CASSYGTNTDTQYF. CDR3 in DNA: TGTGCCAGCAGTTACGGGACTAACACAGATACGCAGTATTTT.

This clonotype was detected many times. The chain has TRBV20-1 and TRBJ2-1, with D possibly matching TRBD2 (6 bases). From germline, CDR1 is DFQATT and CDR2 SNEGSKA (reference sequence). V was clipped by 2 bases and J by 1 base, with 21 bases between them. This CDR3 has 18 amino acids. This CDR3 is CSARREWAGRRSYNEQFF. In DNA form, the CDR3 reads TGCAGTGCTAGAAGAGAATGGGCGGGGCGGAGGTCCTACAATGAGCAGTTCTTC.

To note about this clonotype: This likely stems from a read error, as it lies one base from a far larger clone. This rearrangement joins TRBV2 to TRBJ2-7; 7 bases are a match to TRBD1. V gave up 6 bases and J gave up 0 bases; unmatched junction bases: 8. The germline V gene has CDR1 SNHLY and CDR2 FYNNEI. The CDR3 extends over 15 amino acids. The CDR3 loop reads CASSSTRTGSYEQYF. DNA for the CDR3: TGTGCCAGCAGCAGTACCAGGACAGGCTCCTACGAGCAGTACTTC.

CDR3 DNA: TGTGCCAGCAGCGTAAGCCCCCGGGAGTCGAACACCGGGGAGCTGTTTTTT. It codes for CASSVSPRESNTGELFF. The J gene is TRBJ2-2, the V gene TRBV9; weak D call: TRBD2 (6 bases). Germline V CDR1 and CDR2: SGDLS, YYNGEE. Trimming stripped 1 base from V and 0 bases from J, with 13 bases between. The CDR3 is 17 amino acids.

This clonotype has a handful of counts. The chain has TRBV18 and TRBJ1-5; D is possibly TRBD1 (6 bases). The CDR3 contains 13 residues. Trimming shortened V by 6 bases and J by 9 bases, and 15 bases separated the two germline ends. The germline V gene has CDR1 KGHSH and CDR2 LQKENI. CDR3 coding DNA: TGTGCCAGCTCTCCCGACAGGCGGATGCCCCAGCATTTT. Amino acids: CASSPDRRMPQHF. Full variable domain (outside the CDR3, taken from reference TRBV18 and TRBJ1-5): NAGVMQNPRHLVRRRGQEARLRCSPMKGHSHVYWYRQLPEEGLKFMVYLQKENIIDESGMPKERFSAEFPKEGPSILRIQQVVRGDSAAYFCASSPDRRMPQHFGDGTRLSIL.

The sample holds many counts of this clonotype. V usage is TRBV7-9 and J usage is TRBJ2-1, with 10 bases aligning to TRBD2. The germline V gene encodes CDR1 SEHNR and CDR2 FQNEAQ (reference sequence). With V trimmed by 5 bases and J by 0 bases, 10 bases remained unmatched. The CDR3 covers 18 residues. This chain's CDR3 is CASSRRRSSGSSYNEQFF. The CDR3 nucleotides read TGTGCCAGCAGCCGCCGAAGGTCTAGCGGGAGCTCCTACAATGAGCAGTTCTTC. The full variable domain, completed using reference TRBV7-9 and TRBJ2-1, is DTGVSQNPRHKITKRGQNVTFRCDPISEHNRLYWYRQTLGQGPEFLTYFQNEAQLEKSRLLSDRFSAERPKGSFSTLEIQRTEQGDSAMYLCASSRRRSSGSSYNEQFFGPGTRLTVL.

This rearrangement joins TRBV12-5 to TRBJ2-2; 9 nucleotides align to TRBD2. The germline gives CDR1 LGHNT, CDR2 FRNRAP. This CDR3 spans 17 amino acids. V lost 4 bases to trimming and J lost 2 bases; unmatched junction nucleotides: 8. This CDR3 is CASGSPLAGVNTGELFF. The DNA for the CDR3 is TGTGCTAGTGGTTCCCCCTTAGCGGGAGTAAACACCGGGGAGCTGTTTTTT.

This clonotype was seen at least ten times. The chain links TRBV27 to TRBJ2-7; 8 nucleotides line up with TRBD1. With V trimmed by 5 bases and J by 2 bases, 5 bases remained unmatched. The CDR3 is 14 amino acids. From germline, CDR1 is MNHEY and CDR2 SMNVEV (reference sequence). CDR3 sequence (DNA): TGTGCCAGCAGTATCGGACAGGGACCCTACGAGCAGTACTTC. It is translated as CASSIGQGPYEQYF.

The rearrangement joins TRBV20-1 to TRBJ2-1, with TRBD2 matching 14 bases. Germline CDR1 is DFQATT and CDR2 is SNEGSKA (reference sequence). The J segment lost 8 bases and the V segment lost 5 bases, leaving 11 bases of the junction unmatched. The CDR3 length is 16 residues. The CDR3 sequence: CSAETGTSGSFDEQFF. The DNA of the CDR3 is TGCAGTGCTGAAACCGGGACTAGCGGGAGTTTTGATGAGCAGTTCTTC.

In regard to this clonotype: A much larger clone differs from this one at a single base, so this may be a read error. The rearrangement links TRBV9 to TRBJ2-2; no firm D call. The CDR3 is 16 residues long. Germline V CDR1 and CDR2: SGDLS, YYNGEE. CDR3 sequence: CVSSVGVFANTGELFF. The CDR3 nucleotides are TGTGTCAGCAGCGTAGGAGTGTTCGCGAACACCGGGGAGCTGTTTTTT.

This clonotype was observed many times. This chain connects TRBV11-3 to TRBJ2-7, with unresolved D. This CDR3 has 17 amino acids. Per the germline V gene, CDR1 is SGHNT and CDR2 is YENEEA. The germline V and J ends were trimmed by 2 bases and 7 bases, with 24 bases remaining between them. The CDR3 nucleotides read TGTGCCAGCAGCTTAAATAAGTGGACCGGCCCCTTGGTGGAGCAGTACTTC. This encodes CASSLNKWTGPLVEQYF.

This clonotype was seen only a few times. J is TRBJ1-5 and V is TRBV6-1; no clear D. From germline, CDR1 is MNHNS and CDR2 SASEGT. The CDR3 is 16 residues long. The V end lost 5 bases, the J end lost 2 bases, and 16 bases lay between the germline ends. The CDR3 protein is CASSLRSNMGNQPQHF. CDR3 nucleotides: TGTGCCAGCAGTCTAAGGAGCAACATGGGCAATCAGCCCCAGCATTTT.

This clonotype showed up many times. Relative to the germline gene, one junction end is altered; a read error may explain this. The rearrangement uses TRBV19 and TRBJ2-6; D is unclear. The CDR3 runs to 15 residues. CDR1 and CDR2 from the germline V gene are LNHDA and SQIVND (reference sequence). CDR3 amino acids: CASSISTSEANVLTF. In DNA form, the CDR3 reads TGTGCCAGTAGTATCTCCACGTCTGAGGCCAACGTCCTGACTTTC.

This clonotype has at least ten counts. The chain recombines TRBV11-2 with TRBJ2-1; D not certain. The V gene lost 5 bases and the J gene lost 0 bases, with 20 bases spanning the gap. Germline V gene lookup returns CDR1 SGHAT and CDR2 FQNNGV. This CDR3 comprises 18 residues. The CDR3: CASSLHPASRSSYNEQFF. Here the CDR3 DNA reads TGTGCCAGCAGCCTCCACCCCGCCTCGCGGAGCTCCTACAATGAGCAGTTCTTC. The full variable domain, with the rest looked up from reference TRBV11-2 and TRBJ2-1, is EAGVAQSPRYKIIEKRQSVAFWCNPISGHATLYWYQQILGQGPKLLIQFQNNGVVDDSQLPKDRFSAERLKGVDSTLKIQPAKLEDSAVYLCASSLHPASRSSYNEQFFGPGTRLTVL.

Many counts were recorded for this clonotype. CDR3 sequence reads: CASSLAGGSDYEQYF. The DNA for the CDR3 is TGTGCCAGCAGTTTAGCGGGAGGTTCGGACTACGAGCAGTACTTC. The chain is built from TRBV28 and TRBJ2-7; TRBD2 matches at 8 bases. The germline V gene has CDR1 MDHEN and CDR2 SYDVKM. With V trimmed by 2 bases and J by 3 bases, 6 bases remained unmatched. The CDR3 sequence is 15 residues long.